Each of the 19 T cell receptor beta chains below was sequenced from the same sample in a study of blood T cells in healthy people across ages. The authors ran a second PCR of roughly 6 to 12 cycles using a sample-barcoded 5' primer and a J-beta primer mix. A single record per CDR3 protein comes from TCRdb applying MiXCR to the 5' RACE reads. This repertoire shows roughly 1,300,000 distinct CDR3 sequences, roughly 59% found once; its top ten account for under 8.5%. Source material: blood. These receptors were obtained from a man younger than 35 in good health.

This clonotype was found a few times. The chain employs TRBV27 and TRBJ2-5; D not certain. V gave up 5 bases and J gave up 2 bases, with 15 bases separating them. The CDR3 is made up of 15 amino acids. The germline CDR1 and CDR2 sequences are MNHEY and SMNVEV (reference sequence). The CDR3 reads CASSLSLGGQETQYF. Written as DNA, the CDR3 is TGTGCCAGCAGTCTAAGTCTGGGCGGACAAGAGACCCAGTACTTC.

There are a few counts of this clonotype. The genes are TRBV5-1 and TRBJ1-5; the match to TRBD1 covers 7 bases. V shed 4 bases, J shed 0 bases, and the junction held 4 bases outside the gene matches. This CDR3 spans 15 amino acids. The germline V gene has CDR1 SGHRS and CDR2 YFSETQ. The CDR3 protein is CASSLGQHSNQPQHF. The CDR3 DNA reads as TGCGCCAGCAGCCTGGGACAGCATAGCAATCAGCCCCAGCATTTT.

V and J are TRBV7-9 and TRBJ2-1, with 15 bases matching TRBD2. V shed 5 bases and J 8 bases; nucleotides not matched to a gene: 10. The CDR3 runs 17 residues. Germline CDR1 and CDR2: SEHNR and FQNEAQ (reference sequence). CDR3 region: CASSKGLAGGPLYEQFF. The CDR3, as DNA: TGTGCCAGCAGCAAGGGACTAGCGGGGGGCCCGTTGTATGAGCAGTTCTTC.

V and J are TRBV9 and TRBJ2-7, with 9 bases identical to TRBD1. V was pared by 0 bases and J by 3 bases, with 4 bases of the junction left unmatched. The CDR3 loop spans 15 amino acids. Germline values: CDR1 SGDLS, CDR2 YYNGEE. CDR3 sequence (DNA): TGTGCCAGCAGCGTAGCTCCGGGACAGGGCTACGAGCAGTACTTC. Protein sequence: CASSVAPGQGYEQYF.

This sequence joins TRBV15 and TRBJ2-7; perhaps TRBD1 as D (6 bases). Germline-derived CDR1 and CDR2 are LNHNV and YYDKDF (reference sequence). Between the trimmed V and J ends, which lost 7 bases and 2 bases, there was a span of 15 bases. The CDR3 has 14 residues. The CDR3 region is CATKGQSGTYEQYF. The CDR3 region has the DNA TGTGCCACCAAGGGACAATCAGGCACCTACGAGCAGTACTTC.

V is TRBV2 and J is TRBJ1-5; 8 bases are shared with TRBD1. CDR3 length: 15 residues. Germline lookup yields CDR1 SNHLY and CDR2 FYNNEI. After removal of 6 bases from V and 2 bases from J, the junction contained 6 bases not matched to a gene. In DNA, the CDR3 is TGTGCCAGCAGGGATGGGACAGGACGCAATCAGCCCCAGCATTTT. Translated, it gives CASRDGTGRNQPQHF.

The J gene is TRBJ2-1, the V gene TRBV27; D possibly uses TRBD1 or TRBD2 (5 bases each). The germline V and J ends were trimmed by 3 bases and 6 bases, with 18 bases remaining between them. CDR3 length: 16 residues. Germline CDR1 is MNHEY and CDR2 is SMNVEV (reference sequence). The CDR3 protein is CASSFSAWERGNEQFF. CDR3 in DNA: TGTGCCAGCAGTTTTTCAGCGTGGGAGAGGGGCAATGAGCAGTTCTTC.

The chain joins TRBV7-9 to TRBJ2-7; D might be TRBD1 or TRBD2, each matching 6 bases. This CDR3 has 16 amino acids. Germline CDR1 SEHNR, CDR2 FQNEAQ (reference sequence). V gave up 3 bases and J gave up 3 bases, with 18 bases separating them. The DNA for the CDR3 is TGTGCCAGCAGCTTGGTCCGGGGGCCGCGTCTCTACGAGCAGTACTTC. The encoded protein is CASSLVRGPRLYEQYF.

This clonotype was counted a few times. The chain recombines TRBV7-2 with TRBJ2-5; D may be TRBD2 (5 bases). The CDR3 extends over 12 amino acids. Trimming stripped 1 base from V and 11 bases from J, with 11 bases between. CDR1 and CDR2 from the germline V gene are SGHTA and FQGNSA. This chain's CDR3 is CASSLGSVAQYF. The CDR3 region has the DNA TGTGCCAGCAGCTTAGGTAGCGTCGCGCAGTACTTC.

This chain uses TRBV6-5 with TRBJ2-1, with 12 bases fitting TRBD2. Trimming cost V 5 bases and J 7 bases; bases outside gene matches: 6. Per germline, CDR1 MNHEY and CDR2 SVGAGI. The CDR3 contains 15 residues. This chain's CDR3 is CASSQLAGGQNEQFF. DNA for the CDR3: TGTGCCAGCAGTCAACTAGCGGGGGGCCAAAATGAGCAGTTCTTC.

The V call is TRBV15, the J call TRBJ1-1, with 9 bases matching TRBD1. Trimming took 6 bases from V and 8 from J; bases not matched to a gene: 10. Germline CDR1 is LNHNV and CDR2 is YYDKDF (reference sequence). This CDR3 has 14 amino acids. The CDR3 here is CATRIDRGRREAFF. The CDR3 bases are TGTGCCACCAGGATTGACAGGGGGAGAAGGGAAGCTTTCTTT. The full variable domain, in which reference TRBV15 and TRBJ1-1 provide the parts outside the CDR3, is DAMVIQNPRYQVTQFGKPVTLSCSQTLNHNVMYWYQQKSSQAPKLLFHYYDKDFNNEADTPDNFQSRRPNTSFCFLDIRSPGLGDTAMYLCATRIDRGRREAFFGQGTRLTVV.

This clonotype was seen a handful of times. This chain joins TRBV29-1 and TRBJ2-7; possibly TRBD1 for D (6 bases). V was pared by 4 bases and J by 2 bases, with 9 bases between. The germline V gene encodes CDR1 SQVTM and CDR2 ANQGSEA. The length of the CDR3 is 12 residues. CDR3 coding DNA: TGCAGCGTTGCAGGGGACGCCTACGAGCAGTACTTC. As protein: CSVAGDAYEQYF.

The chain links TRBV5-5 to TRBJ2-5; 7 nucleotides match TRBD1. The V and J ends lost 4 bases and 6 bases, in that order; junction bases with no gene match: 18. The CDR3 is 17 residues long. Germline lookup yields CDR1 SGHKS and CDR2 YYEKEE (reference sequence). This chain's CDR3 is CASSNKPGRGGTKTQYF. The CDR3 DNA reads as TGTGCCAGCAGCAATAAACCAGGGAGAGGGGGCACGAAGACCCAGTACTTC.

The chain combines TRBV3-1 with TRBJ1-2; D may be TRBD1 (5 bases). The CDR3 covers 15 residues. Germline assignment: CDR1 LGHDT and CDR2 YNNKEL (reference sequence). The V end lost 4 bases, the J end lost 0 bases, and 12 bases lay between the germline ends. The CDR3 spells CASSRGDRTNYGYTF. In DNA form, the CDR3 reads TGTGCCAGCAGCCGCGGGGACCGGACTAACTATGGCTACACCTTC.

This clonotype was observed once. The rearrangement links TRBV20-1 to TRBJ2-1; unclear D gene. Germline V gene data show CDR1 as DFQATT and CDR2 as SNEGSKA (reference sequence). The CDR3 loop spans 12 amino acids. CDR3 region: CRDLSSYNEQFF. CDR3 nucleotide sequence: TGCAGGGATCTGAGCTCCTACAATGAGCAGTTCTTC.

As for this clonotype: A clone one base away is much larger, so this may be a read error. This rearrangement joins TRBV10-3 to TRBJ1-1; D might be TRBD1 (5 bases). This CDR3 spans 15 amino acids. The germline gives CDR1 ENHRY, CDR2 SYGVKD. Between the trimmed V and J ends, which lost 2 bases and 6 bases, there was a span of 16 bases. Here the CDR3 DNA reads TGTGCCATCAGTGAGGCAGGAGGTGGGGGGGCTGAAGCTTTCTTT. It codes for CAISEAGGGGAEAFF.

This chain links TRBV20-1 with TRBJ2-7, with TRBD1 identical over 9 bases. Germline V gene sequence: CDR1 DFQATT, CDR2 SNEGSKA (reference sequence). V lost 6 bases and J lost 6; bases outside the gene matches: 12. There are 14 residues in the CDR3. The CDR3 protein is CSAPIQGAALEQYF. The CDR3 DNA sequence: TGCAGTGCGCCCATACAGGGGGCCGCACTCGAGCAGTACTTC.

The chain couples TRBV5-1 to TRBJ2-1; D is unresolved. V lost 4 bases to trimming and J lost 5 bases, with 22 bases between them. The CDR3 extends over 17 amino acids. Germline loops: CDR1 SGHRS, CDR2 YFSETQ. The CDR3 DNA reads as TGCGCCAGCAGCCCCGGTCCGTTCCTATCACGGGACAATGAGCAGTTCTTC. Encoded protein: CASSPGPFLSRDNEQFF.

This clonotype came up a few times. V and J are TRBV29-1 and TRBJ2-5; the D gene is possibly TRBD2 (6 bases). The CDR3 is 11 amino acids. From germline, CDR1 is SQVTM and CDR2 ANQGSEA. Trimming pared 7 bases from V and 2 bases from J, leaving 8 bases between. The CDR3 DNA sequence: TGCAGCGGGGGGGAACAAGAGACCCAGTACTTC. This encodes CSGGEQETQYF.